Below, 24 T cell receptor beta chains from the same sample are listed, as sequenced in a study of CD8+CD57+ T cells in acquired aplastic anemia. According to the study, genomic DNA was the template for TCR beta VDJ and CDR3 profiling. One entry per CDR3 protein results from TCRdb running MiXCR on the reads. This table has around 230,000 distinct CDR3 sequences, roughly 57% appearing once. Sequencing input: sorted CD4+, CD8+, or CD8+CD57+ T cells (not recorded which) from PBMCs. Receptors originate from a human donor in good health.

The J gene is TRBJ2-1, the V gene TRBV29-1; tentative D call: TRBD2 (6 bases). The length of the CDR3 is 14 residues. Germline CDR1 reads SQVTM; CDR2 reads ANQGSEA. The CDR3 DNA follows: TGCAGTGTGGTGGGTGGGGACTTTTACAATGAGCAGTTCTTC. Residues: CSVVGGDFYNEQFF.

The chain employs TRBV20-1 and TRBJ2-2; possibly TRBD1 or TRBD2 for D (5 bases each). Germline-derived CDR1 and CDR2 are DFQATT and SNEGSKA (reference sequence). V was pared by 5 bases and J by 2 bases, with 21 bases between. The CDR3 consists of 17 residues. The CDR3 reads CSARRDLISDNTGELFF. DNA for the CDR3: TGCAGTGCTCGCAGGGACCTCATATCCGATAACACCGGGGAGCTGTTTTTT.

The chain joins TRBV7-6 to TRBJ2-5; 12 positions agree with TRBD2. The CDR3 has 18 residues. Losses at the gene ends were 5 bases for V and 5 bases for J; bases not matched to a gene: 15. Germline V gene sequence: CDR1 SGHVS, CDR2 FNYEAQ. In nucleotides, the CDR3 is TGTGCCAGCAGCGGACCCGGGACTAGCGGGTGGCGGTCGGAGACCCAGTACTTC. Amino acid sequence: CASSGPGTSGWRSETQYF.

The chain links TRBV10-3 to TRBJ1-5, with 7 bases aligning to TRBD1. J lost 3 bases, V lost 5 bases, and 4 bases had no gene match. The CDR3 is made up of 14 amino acids. Germline-derived CDR1 and CDR2 are ENHRY and SYGVKD. In DNA, the CDR3 is TGTGCCATCAGTCCTGACAGGGACAATCAGCCCCAGCATTTT. Amino acids: CAISPDRDNQPQHF.

This clonotype was observed a handful of times. The rearrangement links TRBV12-5 to TRBJ1-6; D is ambiguous. Trimming removed 9 bases from V and 11 bases from J, with 20 bases in between. The germline gives CDR1 LGHNT, CDR2 FRNRAP. The CDR3 covers 14 residues. The DNA for the CDR3 is TGTGCTAGCAGTCCGCCCTACCATTGGGCACCCCTCCACTTT. Protein product: CASSPPYHWAPLHF.

The chain employs TRBV20-1 and TRBJ1-1; maybe TRBD1 (5 bases). The CDR3 has 14 residues. V lost 1 base, J lost 4 bases, and 13 bases lay in between. The germline V gene has CDR1 DFQATT and CDR2 SNEGSKA (reference sequence). The CDR3 nucleotides are TGCAGTGCTAGAGGGCTTGGTAGGGGCACTGAAGCTTTCTTT. Translated: CSARGLGRGTEAFF.

This clonotype was seen a single time. V gene TRBV7-9 combines with J gene TRBJ2-5; D unclear. With 5 bases removed from V and 0 bases from J, the gap between germline ends came to 10 bases. The germline CDR1 and CDR2 sequences are SEHNR and FQNEAQ (reference sequence). There are 14 residues in the CDR3. CDR3 coding DNA: TGTGCCAGCAGCCCCGTCACGTACCAAGAGACCCAGTACTTC. It encodes CASSPVTYQETQYF.

This chain links TRBV7-6 with TRBJ2-7; 7 bases align to TRBD1. From germline, CDR1 is SGHVS and CDR2 FNYEAQ. The CDR3 loop spans 14 amino acids. The ends lost 4 bases at V and 9 bases at J; junction bases unmatched: 12. CDR3 amino acids: CASSSGGSPPGQYF. The CDR3, as DNA: TGTGCCAGCAGCTCAGGGGGAAGCCCCCCCGGGCAGTACTTC.

In regard to this clonotype: Germline is not matched at one junction end, which may reflect a read error. The rearrangement links TRBV10-3 to TRBJ2-1; D may be TRBD2 (7 bases). The CDR3 contains 14 residues. Germline V gives CDR1 ENHRY, CDR2 SYGVKD. CDR3 residues: CATSLGGAYREQFF. In nucleotides, the CDR3 is TGTGCCACCAGTCTGGGGGGGGCCTACAGGGAGCAGTTCTTC.

This clonotype was found a few times. The V gene is TRBV7-8, the J gene TRBJ1-2; 7 bases align to TRBD1. V was clipped by 6 bases and J by 4 bases; unmatched bases: 8. CDR3 length: 14 residues. CDR1 and CDR2 from the germline V gene are SGHVS and FQNEAQ. The CDR3 coding sequence is TGTGCCAGCAGTCTAACAGGGGTGAGCTATGGCTACACCTTC. This encodes CASSLTGVSYGYTF.

The chain combines TRBV7-8 with TRBJ2-2; D call uncertain. With 3 bases removed from V and 1 base from J, the gap between germline ends came to 9 bases. The germline gives CDR1 SGHVS, CDR2 FQNEAQ. CDR3 length: 15 residues. The CDR3 DNA reads TGTGCCAGCAGCTTCCTACAGATGAACACCGGGGAGCTGTTTTTT. Translation gives CASSFLQMNTGELFF.

In its sample, this clonotype was seen a few times. The gene calls are TRBV24-1 and TRBJ1-2, with D maybe TRBD1 (5 bases). Germline V CDR1 and CDR2: KGHDR, SFDVKD. V shed 3 bases and J shed 6 bases, with 13 bases lying between them. This CDR3 is 14 amino acids long. Here the CDR3 reads CATSDQPQGNGYTF. CDR3 bases: TGTGCCACCAGTGATCAACCTCAGGGCAATGGCTACACCTTC.

This clonotype appeared once. This sequence joins TRBV12-3 or TRBV12-4 and TRBJ1-6, with D possibly matching TRBD1 (5 bases). The CDR3 runs to 14 residues. Trimming pared 1 base from V and 10 bases from J, leaving 11 bases between. The CDR3 sequence is CASSLGGEVSPLHF. As DNA, the CDR3 is TGTGCCAGCAGTTTAGGAGGGGAGGTCTCACCCCTCCACTTT.

This chain joins TRBV20-1 and TRBJ2-5; unclear D gene. The CDR3 extends over 10 amino acids. V was trimmed by 5 bases and J by 3 bases, leaving 4 bases between them. The germline CDR1 and CDR2 sequences are DFQATT and SNEGSKA (reference sequence). Written as DNA, the CDR3 is TGCAGTGCTGGAAAAGAGACCCAGTACTTC. It is translated as CSAGKETQYF.

This clonotype was observed at least ten times. The V call is TRBV12-1, the J call TRBJ2-1. TRBV12-1 is designated a pseudogene. The CDR3 extends over 14 amino acids. The DNA for the CDR3 is TGTGCCAGCAGCTTTGTAGATTGTGGTAATGAGCAGTTCTTC. Translation gives CASSFVDCGNEQFF.

The chain is built from TRBV19 and TRBJ1-1; 9 bases map to TRBD1. The CDR3 is 14 residues long. V was pared by 7 bases and J by 3 bases, with 6 bases of the junction left unmatched. The germline V gene encodes CDR1 LNHDA and CDR2 SQIVND (reference sequence). This CDR3 is CASTTGQGYTEAFF. DNA of the CDR3: TGTGCCAGTACTACGGGACAGGGTTACACTGAAGCTTTCTTT. The complete variable domain, with remaining parts taken from reference TRBV19 and TRBJ1-1, reads DGGITQSPKYLFRKEGQNVTLSCEQNLNHDAMYWYRQDPGQGLRLIYYSQIVNDFQKGDIAEGYSVSREKKESFPLTVTSAQKNPTAFYLCASTTGQGYTEAFFGQGTRLTVV.

This clonotype showed up just a few times. This chain uses TRBV27 with TRBJ1-1, with TRBD1 as a possible D gene (5 bases). Germline CDR1 is MNHEY and CDR2 is SMNVEV (reference sequence). The CDR3 has 21 residues. Trimming pared 1 base from V and 3 bases from J, leaving 30 bases between. CDR3 DNA sequence: TGTGCCAGCAGTTTATGGGGGTCGGGAGTAGATTTGTTTGGTTGGGACACTGAAGCTTTCTTT. This codes for CASSLWGSGVDLFGWDTEAFF.

J is TRBJ1-1 and V is TRBV6-5, with D unresolved. This CDR3 is 12 amino acids long. V was cut by 4 bases and J by 12 bases, with 15 bases left in between. Germline V gives CDR1 MNHEY, CDR2 SVGAGI. CDR3: CASSLAGIGTFF. DNA of the CDR3: TGTGCCAGCAGTTTGGCTGGGATTGGAACTTTCTTT.

This clonotype was seen at least ten times. The V gene is TRBV27, the J gene TRBJ1-6; D is undetermined. The V gene's germline CDR1 is MNHEY and CDR2 SMNVEV (reference sequence). V was shortened by 5 bases and J by 2 bases, with 13 bases between the two germline ends. The length of the CDR3 is 16 residues. CDR3 loop: CASSPRREAYNSPLHF. Here the CDR3 DNA reads TGTGCCAGCAGTCCACGACGGGAAGCCTATAATTCACCCCTCCACTTT.

This clonotype occurred once. One end of the junction does not line up with germline, which may come from a read error. The chain's CDR3 is CASSSRTDPSAETQYF. DNA of the CDR3: TGTGCTAGCAGCTCCCGTACGGACCCCAGCGCGGAGACCCAGTACTTC. This sequence joins TRBV7-7 and TRBJ2-5; D ambiguous. The germline CDR1 and CDR2 sequences are SSHAT and FNYEAQ (reference sequence). The CDR3 runs to 16 residues.

The rearrangement links TRBV20-1 to TRBJ1-4; the D gene is possibly TRBD1 (6 bases). V was clipped by 5 bases and J by 3 bases, with 13 bases between them. Germline CDR1 DFQATT, CDR2 SNEGSKA (reference sequence). This CDR3 is built from 14 residues. The DNA for the CDR3 is TGCAGTGCTCCGTACAGGGTTCCTAATGAAAAACTGTTTTTT. This encodes CSAPYRVPNEKLFF.

This clonotype occurred a few times. V is TRBV7-9 and J is TRBJ2-3; TRBD2 agrees at 7 bases. This CDR3 has 14 residues. Germline CDR1 and CDR2: SEHNR and FQNEAQ (reference sequence). V dropped 8 bases and J dropped 3; count of bases not matched to a gene: 8. CDR3: CASGSGGGTDTQYF. The CDR3 DNA reads as TGTGCCAGCGGGTCAGGCGGGGGAACAGATACGCAGTATTTT.

The chain has TRBV5-5 and TRBJ2-7; the D gene is possibly TRBD1 (6 bases). This CDR3 has 15 amino acids. The germline V and J ends were trimmed by 0 bases and 4 bases, with 14 bases remaining between them. CDR1 is SGHKS and CDR2 is YYEKEE in the germline V gene (reference sequence). Here the CDR3 DNA reads TGTGCCAGCAGCTTGGCAGGGGCCGGTTTATACGAGCAGTACTTC. Its translation: CASSLAGAGLYEQYF.

The chain recombines TRBV5-1 with TRBJ1-6; the D is unclear. The germline V gene has CDR1 SGHRS and CDR2 YFSETQ. CDR3 length: 18 amino acids. Trimming shortened V by 2 bases and J by 1 base, and 16 bases separated the two germline ends. This CDR3 reads CASSFEGTGLSYNSPLHF. The CDR3 DNA sequence: TGCGCCAGCAGCTTTGAGGGCACGGGATTATCCTATAATTCACCCCTCCACTTT.